This passage covers 4 T cell receptor beta chains from one sample sequenced in a study of blood T cell repertoires in COVID-19. TCRdb keeps only in-frame clones here, not all; method: immunoSEQ multiplex PCR. The data contain roughly 200,000 clones, around nine tenths of them singletons. The sample was peripheral blood. The receptor source for this set is a man aged 60 to 69 who had recovered from COVID-19.

CDR3 region: CASSKDRGQNNSPLHF. The CDR3 bases are TGCGCCAGCAGCAAGGACAGGGGGCAAAATAATTCACCCCTCCACTTT. The chain uses TRBV5-1 and TRBJ1-6; 11 bases match TRBD1. Trimming removed 4 bases from V and 5 bases from J; junction bases left unmatched: 5. Germline assignment: CDR1 SGHRS and CDR2 YFSETQ. The CDR3 is 16 residues long.

The chain combines TRBV5-1 with TRBJ2-1; no reliable D call. CDR1 is SGHRS, CDR2 YFSETQ, per germline. With 0 bases removed from V and 0 bases from J, the gap between germline ends came to 10 bases. CDR3 length equals 16 residues. As DNA, the CDR3 is TGCGCCAGCAGCTTGGAAAAGTTCAGCTCCTACAATGAGCAGTTCTTC. Its translation: CASSLEKFSSYNEQFF.

The chain carries TRBV28 and TRBJ1-5; 7 bases align to TRBD1. V shed 8 bases, J shed 7 bases, and the junction held 8 bases outside the gene matches. This CDR3 is built from 13 residues. Germline lookup yields CDR1 MDHEN and CDR2 SYDVKM. Here the CDR3 reads CASLDRDGQPQHF. The CDR3 DNA reads TGTGCCAGCCTCGACAGGGACGGGCAGCCCCAGCATTTT.

V usage is TRBV27 and J usage is TRBJ2-2; D is perhaps TRBD1 (5 bases). V lost 0 bases, J lost 9 bases, and 14 bases lay in between. The germline V gene encodes CDR1 MNHEY and CDR2 SMNVEV (reference sequence). CDR3 length equals 15 residues. The CDR3 DNA sequence: TGTGCCAGCAGTTTATCGAGGCAGGGCGGCCGGGAGCTGTTTTTT. This gives the protein CASSLSRQGGRELFF.